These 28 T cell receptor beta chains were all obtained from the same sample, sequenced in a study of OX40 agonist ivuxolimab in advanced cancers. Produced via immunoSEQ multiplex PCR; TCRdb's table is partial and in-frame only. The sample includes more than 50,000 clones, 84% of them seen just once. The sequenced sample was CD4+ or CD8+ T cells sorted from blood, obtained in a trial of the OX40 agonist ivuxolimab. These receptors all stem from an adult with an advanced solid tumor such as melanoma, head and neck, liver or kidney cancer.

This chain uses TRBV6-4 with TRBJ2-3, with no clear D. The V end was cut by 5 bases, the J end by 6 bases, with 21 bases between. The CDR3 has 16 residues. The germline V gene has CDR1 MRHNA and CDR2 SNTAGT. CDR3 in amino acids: CASSSYLAQLGDTQYF. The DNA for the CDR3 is TGTGCCAGCAGTTCCTATCTTGCGCAGCTAGGGGATACGCAGTATTTT.

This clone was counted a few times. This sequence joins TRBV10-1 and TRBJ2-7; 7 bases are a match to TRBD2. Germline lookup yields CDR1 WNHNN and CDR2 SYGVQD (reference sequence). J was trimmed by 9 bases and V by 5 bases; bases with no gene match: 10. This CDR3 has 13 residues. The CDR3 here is CASSPGTITRQYF. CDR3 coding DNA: TGCGCCAGCAGTCCCGGGACTATTACGAGGCAGTACTTC.

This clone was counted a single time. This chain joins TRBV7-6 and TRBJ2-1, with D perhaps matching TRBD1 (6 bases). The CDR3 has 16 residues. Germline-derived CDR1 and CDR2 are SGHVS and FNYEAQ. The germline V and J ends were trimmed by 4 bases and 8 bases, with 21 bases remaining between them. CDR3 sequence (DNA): TGTGCCAGCAGCTCTCCTAGGACAGATACCTGGGATGAGCAGTTCTTC. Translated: CASSSPRTDTWDEQFF.

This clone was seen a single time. Here the CDR3 reads CASSAPPPVPSYEQYF. The CDR3 coding sequence is TGCGCCAGCAGCGCGCCCCCCCCGGTCCCCTCCTACGAGCAGTACTTC. This chain links TRBV5-1 with TRBJ2-7; D is ambiguous. The length of the CDR3 is 16 residues. V lost 4 bases and J lost 0, with 17 bases in between. From germline, CDR1 is SGHRS and CDR2 YFSETQ.

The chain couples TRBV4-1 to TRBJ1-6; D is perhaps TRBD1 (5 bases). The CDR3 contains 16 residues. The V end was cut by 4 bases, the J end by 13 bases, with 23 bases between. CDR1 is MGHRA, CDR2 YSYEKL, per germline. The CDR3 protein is CASSPNGRAHLWPLHF. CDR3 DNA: TGCGCCAGCAGCCCTAATGGCAGGGCCCACCTGTGGCCCCTCCACTTT.

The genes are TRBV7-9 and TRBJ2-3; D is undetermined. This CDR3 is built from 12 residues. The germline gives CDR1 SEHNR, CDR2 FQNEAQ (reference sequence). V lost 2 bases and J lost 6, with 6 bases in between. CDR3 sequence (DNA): TGTGCCAGCAGCTTATCCGAGGATACGCAGTATTTT. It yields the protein CASSLSEDTQYF.

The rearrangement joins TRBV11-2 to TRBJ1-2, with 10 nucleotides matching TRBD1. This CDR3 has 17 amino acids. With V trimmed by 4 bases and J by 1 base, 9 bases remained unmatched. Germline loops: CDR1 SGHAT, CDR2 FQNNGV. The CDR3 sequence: CASSSRDRGMFNYGYTF. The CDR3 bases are TGTGCCAGCAGCTCCCGGGACAGGGGAATGTTTAACTATGGCTACACCTTC.

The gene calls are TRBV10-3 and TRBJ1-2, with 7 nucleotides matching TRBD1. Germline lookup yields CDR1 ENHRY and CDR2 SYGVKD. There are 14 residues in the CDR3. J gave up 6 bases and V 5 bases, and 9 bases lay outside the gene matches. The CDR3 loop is CAISLGQTVDGYTF. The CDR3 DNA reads TGTGCCATCAGTTTGGGACAGACTGTTGATGGCTACACCTTC.

The CDR3 DNA sequence: TGTGCCAGCAGGGGACAGAGCAATCAGCCCCAGCATTTT. It codes for CASRGQSNQPQHF. V and J are TRBV6-1 and TRBJ1-5, with 7 bases identical to TRBD1. The V gene's germline CDR1 is MNHNS and CDR2 SASEGT. Losses at the gene ends were 6 bases for V and 1 base for J; bases not matched to a gene: 0. The CDR3 contains 13 residues.

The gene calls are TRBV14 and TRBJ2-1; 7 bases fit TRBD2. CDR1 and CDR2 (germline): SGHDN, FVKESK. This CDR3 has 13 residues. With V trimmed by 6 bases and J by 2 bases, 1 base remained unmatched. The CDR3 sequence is CASRSGAYNEQFF. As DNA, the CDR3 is TGTGCCAGCAGAAGCGGGGCCTACAATGAGCAGTTCTTC.

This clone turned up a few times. In DNA, the CDR3 is TGCGCCAGCAGTGAGTCAACAGCGAACACTGAAGCTTTCTTT. Its translation is CASSESTANTEAFF. This chain uses TRBV10-2 with TRBJ1-1; D is unresolved. CDR1 and CDR2 from the germline V gene are WSHSY and SAAADI. The ends were cut back, 0 bases at V and 1 base at J, with 6 bases in the middle. CDR3 size: 14 residues.

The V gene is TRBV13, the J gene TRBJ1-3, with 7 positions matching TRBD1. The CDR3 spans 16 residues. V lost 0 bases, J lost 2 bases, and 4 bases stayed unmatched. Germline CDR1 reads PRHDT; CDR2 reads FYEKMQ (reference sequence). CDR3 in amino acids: CASSLGWGQTGNTIYF. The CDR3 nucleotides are TGTGCCAGCAGCTTAGGGTGGGGACAGACTGGAAACACCATATATTTT.

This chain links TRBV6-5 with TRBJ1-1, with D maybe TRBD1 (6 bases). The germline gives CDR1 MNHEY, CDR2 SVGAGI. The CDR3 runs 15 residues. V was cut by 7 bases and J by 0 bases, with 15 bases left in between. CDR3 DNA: TGTGCCAGCACCCAAGATCGGGGGCTGAACACTGAAGCTTTCTTT. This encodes CASTQDRGLNTEAFF.

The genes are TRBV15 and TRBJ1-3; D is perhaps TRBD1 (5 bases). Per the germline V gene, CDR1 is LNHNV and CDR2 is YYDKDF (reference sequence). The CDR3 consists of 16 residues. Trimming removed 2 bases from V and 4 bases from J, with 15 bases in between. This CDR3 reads CATSRPMTVAGNTIYF. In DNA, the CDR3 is TGTGCCACCAGCAGACCTATGACAGTCGCAGGAAACACCATATATTTT.

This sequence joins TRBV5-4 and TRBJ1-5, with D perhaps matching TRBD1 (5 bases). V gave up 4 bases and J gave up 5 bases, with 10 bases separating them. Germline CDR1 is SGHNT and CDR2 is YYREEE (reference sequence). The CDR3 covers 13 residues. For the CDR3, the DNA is TGTGCCAGCAGCGTGGACACGGATCAGCCCCAGCATTTT. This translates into CASSVDTDQPQHF.

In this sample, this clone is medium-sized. The CDR3: CASSLAGSLSGANVLTF. For the CDR3, the DNA is TGTGCCAGCAGCTTAGCAGGCAGCCTCTCTGGGGCCAACGTCCTGACTTTC. The rearrangement joins TRBV7-9 to TRBJ2-6; unclear D gene. Germline assignment: CDR1 SEHNR and CDR2 FQNEAQ (reference sequence). Trimming removed 0 bases from V and 0 bases from J, with 9 bases in between. CDR3 length: 17 residues.

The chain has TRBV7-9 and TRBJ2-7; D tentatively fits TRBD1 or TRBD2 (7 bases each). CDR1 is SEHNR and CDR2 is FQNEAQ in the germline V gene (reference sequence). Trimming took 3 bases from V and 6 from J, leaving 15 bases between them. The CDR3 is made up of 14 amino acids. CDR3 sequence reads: CASSLSDREGEQYF. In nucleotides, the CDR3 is TGTGCCAGCAGCTTGTCAGACAGGGAGGGCGAGCAGTACTTC.

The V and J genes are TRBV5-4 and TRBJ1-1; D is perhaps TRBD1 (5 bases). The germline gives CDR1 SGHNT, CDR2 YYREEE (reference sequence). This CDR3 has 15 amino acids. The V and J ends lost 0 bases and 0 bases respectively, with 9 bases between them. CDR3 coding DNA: TGTGCCAGCAGCTTGGCTGGACATATGAACACTGAAGCTTTCTTT. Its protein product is CASSLAGHMNTEAFF.

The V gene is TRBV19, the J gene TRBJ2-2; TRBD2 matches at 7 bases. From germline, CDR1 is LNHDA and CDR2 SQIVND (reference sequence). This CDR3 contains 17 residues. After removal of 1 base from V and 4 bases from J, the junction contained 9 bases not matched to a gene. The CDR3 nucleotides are TGTGCCAGTAGTATAGCTGCCCCTGGCGGGAGCACCGGGGAGCTGTTTTTT. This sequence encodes CASSIAAPGGSTGELFF.

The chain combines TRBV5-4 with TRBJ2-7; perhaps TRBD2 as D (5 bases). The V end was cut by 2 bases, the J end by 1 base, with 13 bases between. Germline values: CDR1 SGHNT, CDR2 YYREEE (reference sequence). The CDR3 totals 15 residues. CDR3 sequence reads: CASSLEAVSSYEQYF. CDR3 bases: TGTGCCAGCAGCTTAGAAGCGGTTTCGTCCTACGAGCAGTACTTC.

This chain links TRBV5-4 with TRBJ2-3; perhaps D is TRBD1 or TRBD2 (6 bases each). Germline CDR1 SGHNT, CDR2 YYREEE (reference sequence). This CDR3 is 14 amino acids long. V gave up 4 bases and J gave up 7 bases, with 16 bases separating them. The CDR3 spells CASSRGGQRNTQYF. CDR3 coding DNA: TGTGCCAGCAGCCGTGGGGGGCAACGGAATACGCAGTATTTT. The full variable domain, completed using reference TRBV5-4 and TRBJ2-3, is ETGVTQSPTHLIKTRGQQVTLRCSSQSGHNTVSWYQQALGQGPQFIFQYYREEENGRGNFPPRFSGLQFPNYSSELNVNALELDDSALYLCASSRGGQRNTQYFGPGTRLTVL.

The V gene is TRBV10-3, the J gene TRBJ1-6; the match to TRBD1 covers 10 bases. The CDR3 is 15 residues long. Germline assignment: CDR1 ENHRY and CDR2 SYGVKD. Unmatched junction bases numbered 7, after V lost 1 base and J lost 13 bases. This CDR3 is CAISEYGTGEGPLHF. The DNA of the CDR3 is TGTGCCATCAGTGAGTACGGGACAGGGGAAGGTCCCCTCCACTTT.

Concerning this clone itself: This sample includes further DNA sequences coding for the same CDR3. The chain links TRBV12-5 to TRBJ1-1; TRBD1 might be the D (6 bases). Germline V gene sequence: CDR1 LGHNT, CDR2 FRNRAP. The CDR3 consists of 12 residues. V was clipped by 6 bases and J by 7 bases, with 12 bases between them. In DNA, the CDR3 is TGTGCTAGTGGGGAACAGGGCGGTGAAGCTTTCTTT. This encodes CASGEQGGEAFF.

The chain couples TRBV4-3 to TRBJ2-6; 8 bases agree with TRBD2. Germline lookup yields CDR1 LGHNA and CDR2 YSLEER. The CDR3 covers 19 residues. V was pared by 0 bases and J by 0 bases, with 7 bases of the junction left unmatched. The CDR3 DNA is TGCGCCAGCAGCCAAGAGTATGGCAGCGGGAGCTCTGGGGCCAACGTCCTGACTTTC. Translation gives CASSQEYGSGSSGANVLTF.

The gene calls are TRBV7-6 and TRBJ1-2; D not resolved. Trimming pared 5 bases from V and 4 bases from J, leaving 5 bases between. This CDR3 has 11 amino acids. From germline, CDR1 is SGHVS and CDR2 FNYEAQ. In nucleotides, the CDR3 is TGTGCCAGCAGCGACGGCTATGGCTACACCTTC. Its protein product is CASSDGYGYTF.

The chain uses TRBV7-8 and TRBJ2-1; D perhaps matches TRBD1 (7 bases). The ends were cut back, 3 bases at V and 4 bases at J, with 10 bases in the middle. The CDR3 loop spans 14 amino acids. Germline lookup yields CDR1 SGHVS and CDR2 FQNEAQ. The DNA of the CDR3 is TGTGCCAGCAGCTTGCGGGACAGATACAATGAGCAGTTCTTC. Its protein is CASSLRDRYNEQFF.

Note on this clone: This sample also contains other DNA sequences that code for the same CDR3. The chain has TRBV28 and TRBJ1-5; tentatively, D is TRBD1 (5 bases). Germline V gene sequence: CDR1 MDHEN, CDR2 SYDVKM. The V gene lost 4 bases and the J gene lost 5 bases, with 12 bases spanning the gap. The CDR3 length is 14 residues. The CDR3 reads CASSSVGGHQPQHF. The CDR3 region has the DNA TGTGCCAGCAGTTCGGTGGGGGGTCATCAGCCCCAGCATTTT.

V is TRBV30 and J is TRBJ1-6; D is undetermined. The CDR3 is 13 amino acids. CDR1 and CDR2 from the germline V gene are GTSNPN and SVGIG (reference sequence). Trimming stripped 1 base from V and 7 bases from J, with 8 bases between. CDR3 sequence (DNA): TGTGCCTGGAGTGCTGACTGGAATTCACCCCTCCACTTT. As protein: CAWSADWNSPLHF. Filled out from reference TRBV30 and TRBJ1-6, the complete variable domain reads SQTIHQWPATLVQPVGSPLSLECTVEGTSNPNLYWYRQAAGRGLQLLFYSVGIGQISSEVPQNLSASRPQDRQFILSSKKLLLSDSGFYLCAWSADWNSPLHFGNGTRLTVT.